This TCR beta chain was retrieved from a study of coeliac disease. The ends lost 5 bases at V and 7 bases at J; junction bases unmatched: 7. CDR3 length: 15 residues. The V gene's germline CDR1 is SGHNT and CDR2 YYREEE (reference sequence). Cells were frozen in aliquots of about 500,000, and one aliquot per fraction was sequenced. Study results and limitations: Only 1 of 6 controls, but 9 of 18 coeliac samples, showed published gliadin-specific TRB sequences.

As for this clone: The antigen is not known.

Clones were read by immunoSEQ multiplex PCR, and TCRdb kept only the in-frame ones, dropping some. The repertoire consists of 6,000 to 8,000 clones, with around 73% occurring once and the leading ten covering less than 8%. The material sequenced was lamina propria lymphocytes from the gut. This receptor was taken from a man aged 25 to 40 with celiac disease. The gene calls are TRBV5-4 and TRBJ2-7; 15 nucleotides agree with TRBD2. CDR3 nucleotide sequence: TGTGCCAGCAGTCGGACTAGCGGGGGGGCCGGGGAGCAGTACTTC. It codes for CASSRTSGGAGEQYF.